These 30 T cell receptor beta chains came from one sample sequenced in a study of T cell repertoires in cytomegalovirus infection. From the reads, TCRdb called clonotypes with MiXCR, one entry per CDR3 protein. Among roughly 720,000 distinct CDR3 sequences listed, about a third were seen once. The sample was PBMCs. These receptors were collected from a human donor in good health (CMV status not recorded). Some clones in this sample may be carry-over from other donors' samples.

The chain carries TRBV5-1 and TRBJ2-5; maybe TRBD1 (6 bases). CDR3 length: 15 residues. Germline CDR1 SGHRS, CDR2 YFSETQ. The V and J ends lost 3 bases and 5 bases respectively, with 17 bases between them. This CDR3 reads CASSSGQPLGETQYF. CDR3 nucleotides: TGCGCCAGCAGCTCAGGACAGCCCTTAGGGGAGACCCAGTACTTC.

This clonotype was detected a few times. This chain uses TRBV7-8 with TRBJ2-7; D is ambiguous. The CDR3 contains 14 residues. The V end lost 1 base, the J end lost 6 bases, and 13 bases lay between the germline ends. From germline, CDR1 is SGHVS and CDR2 FQNEAQ. The CDR3 nucleotides read TGTGCCAGCAGCTTAGAAGGGATTAAGGGCGAGCAGTACTTC. As protein: CASSLEGIKGEQYF.

The rearrangement links TRBV19 to TRBJ2-7; possibly TRBD1 or TRBD2 for D (5 bases each). CDR3 size: 13 residues. Trimming removed 6 bases from V and 3 bases from J, with 12 bases in between. Germline lookup yields CDR1 LNHDA and CDR2 SQIVND (reference sequence). In nucleotides, the CDR3 is TGTGCCAGTAGAAGGGGAGTCGGCTACGAGCAGTACTTC. Protein: CASRRGVGYEQYF.

The chain carries TRBV19 and TRBJ2-1; D may be TRBD1 (6 bases). V gave up 8 bases and J gave up 8 bases, with 16 bases separating them. CDR3 length: 13 residues. Germline CDR1 LNHDA, CDR2 SQIVND (reference sequence). The CDR3 protein is CASSRDNGDEQFF. CDR3 nucleotides: TGTGCCAGTTCACGGGACAATGGCGATGAGCAGTTCTTC.

V and J are TRBV12-3 or TRBV12-4 and TRBJ2-1; 8 bases align to TRBD1. CDR3 length: 15 residues. V dropped 7 bases and J dropped 9; count of bases not matched to a gene: 14. The CDR3 sequence is CASTVDRGRLVEQFF. The CDR3 nucleotides read TGTGCCAGCACCGTAGACAGGGGAAGATTGGTTGAGCAGTTCTTC.

This clonotype was seen a few times. CDR3 nucleotide sequence: TGTGCCACCCAATCCCCAAGGGGGCGACCCTACGAGCAGTACTTC. Its translation: CATQSPRGRPYEQYF. The chain carries TRBV6-6 and TRBJ2-7; TRBD1 aligns across 7 bases. The CDR3 runs 15 residues. J lost 2 bases, V lost 10 bases, and 14 bases had no gene match. Germline CDR1 and CDR2: MNHNY and SVGAGI (reference sequence).

This clonotype was observed a handful of times. This chain uses TRBV7-9 with TRBJ1-1, with a tentative D call TRBD1 (6 bases). V shed 5 bases and J shed 4 bases, with 11 bases lying between them. CDR1 and CDR2 (germline): SEHNR, FQNEAQ (reference sequence). The CDR3 extends over 13 amino acids. CDR3 DNA: TGTGCCAGCAGCCCAGGGGCGGTCACTGAAGCTTTCTTT. The encoded protein is CASSPGAVTEAFF.

The CDR3 is CASSLIGTSGTGELFF. As DNA, the CDR3 is TGTGCCAGCAGCCTGATCGGGACTAGCGGTACCGGGGAGCTGTTTTTT. The chain employs TRBV28 and TRBJ2-2; TRBD2 aligns across 11 bases. From germline, CDR1 is MDHEN and CDR2 SYDVKM. There are 16 residues in the CDR3. The J segment lost 5 bases and the V segment lost 6 bases, leaving 8 bases of the junction unmatched.

The chain links TRBV5-6 to TRBJ2-5; the D gene is possibly TRBD2 (6 bases). Germline V gene lookup returns CDR1 SGHDT and CDR2 YYEEEE. Trimming took 4 bases from V and 4 from J, leaving 20 bases between them. The CDR3 is 16 residues long. CDR3 DNA sequence: TGTGCCAGCAGCAAAGTAGCTTGGGGGAGGATAGAGACCCAGTACTTC. This translates into CASSKVAWGRIETQYF.

This chain joins TRBV6-8 and TRBJ1-5; D uncertain. CDR3 length: 17 amino acids. V was shortened by 5 bases and J by 0 bases, with 17 bases between the two germline ends. In germline, CDR1 is MNHGY, CDR2 SAAAGT. In DNA, the CDR3 is TGTGCCAGCAGTCCCTTCCGGGAAATTAATAGCAATCAGCCCCAGCATTTT. It is translated as CASSPFREINSNQPQHF.

The chain joins TRBV12-3 or TRBV12-4 to TRBJ2-3; a weak D match, TRBD2 (5 bases). V lost 3 bases and J 2 bases, leaving 15 bases between the germline ends. This CDR3 has 16 residues. The CDR3 sequence is CASSLSGLSHTDTQYF. The CDR3 coding sequence is TGTGCCAGCAGTTTGTCGGGATTGTCCCACACAGATACGCAGTATTTT.

This clonotype was observed a single time. The rearrangement links TRBV12-5 to TRBJ1-6; 10 nucleotides match TRBD1. V was pared by 6 bases and J by 6 bases, with 8 bases of the junction left unmatched. This CDR3 has 16 amino acids. Germline V gene sequence: CDR1 LGHNT, CDR2 FRNRAP. The CDR3: CASGCPDRGLNSPLHF. The DNA of the CDR3 is TGTGCTAGTGGCTGCCCCGACAGGGGGCTTAATTCACCCCTCCACTTT.

This clonotype was picked up a small number of times. CDR3 sequence reads: CASSLSYGAGREQYF. Written as DNA, the CDR3 is TGTGCCAGCAGCTTATCATACGGGGCCGGTCGGGAGCAGTACTTC. The V gene is TRBV7-2, the J gene TRBJ2-7; possibly TRBD1 or TRBD2 for D (5 bases each). The CDR3 contains 15 residues. Germline V lookup: CDR1 SGHTA, CDR2 FQGNSA. Trimming cost V 2 bases and J 7 bases, with 18 bases left between them. Filled out from reference TRBV7-2 and TRBJ2-7, the complete variable domain reads GAGVSQSPSNKVTEKGKDVELRCDPISGHTALYWYRQSLGQGLEFLIYFQGNSAPDKSGLPSDRFSAERTGGSVSTLTIQRTQQEDSAVYLCASSLSYGAGREQYFGPGTRLTVT.

The chain has TRBV5-1 and TRBJ1-1; no firm D call. In germline, CDR1 is SGHRS, CDR2 YFSETQ. Trimming left V 0 bases short and J 4 bases short, with 13 bases between. This CDR3 contains 15 residues. CDR3 DNA: TGCGCCAGCAGCTTGGTACTGGCTGCGGGCACTGAAGCTTTCTTT. Amino acid sequence: CASSLVLAAGTEAFF.

The V call is TRBV5-1, the J call TRBJ2-3, with 13 bases aligning to TRBD2. Trimming took 2 bases from V and 6 from J; bases not matched to a gene: 6. Germline V lookup: CDR1 SGHRS, CDR2 YFSETQ. This CDR3 spans 16 amino acids. The CDR3 sequence: CASSLSLAGGPDTQYF. The CDR3 DNA reads as TGCGCCAGCAGCTTATCACTAGCGGGGGGGCCGGATACGCAGTATTTT.

The rearrangement joins TRBV25-1 to TRBJ2-7; D perhaps matches TRBD1 (5 bases). From germline, CDR1 is MGHDK and CDR2 SYGVNS. V was trimmed by 3 bases and J by 3 bases, leaving 6 bases between them. CDR3 length: 12 amino acids. CDR3 loop: CASSETVYEQYF. CDR3 bases: TGTGCCAGCAGTGAGACAGTCTACGAGCAGTACTTC.

The genes are TRBV4-1 and TRBJ1-5; D gene ambiguous. The V gene lost 3 bases and the J gene lost 6 bases, with 6 bases spanning the gap. In germline, CDR1 is MGHRA, CDR2 YSYEKL. The CDR3 contains 12 residues. The CDR3 nucleotides are TGCGCCAGCAGCCACGACGGTCAGCCCCAGCATTTT. Translated, it gives CASSHDGQPQHF.

This clonotype appeared a few times. The gene calls are TRBV20-1 and TRBJ2-7; no reliable D call. V was clipped by 3 bases and J by 1 base, with 10 bases between them. The CDR3 has 13 amino acids. From germline, CDR1 is DFQATT and CDR2 SNEGSKA (reference sequence). CDR3 loop: CSASPTSSYEQYF. In DNA form, the CDR3 reads TGCAGTGCTAGTCCGACGTCTTCCTACGAGCAGTACTTC.

Ten or more counts support this clonotype. V gene TRBV7-6 combines with J gene TRBJ2-2, with D unclear. The length of the CDR3 is 15 residues. Per germline, CDR1 SGHVS and CDR2 FNYEAQ. Trimming took 1 base from V and 3 from J, leaving 9 bases between them. This chain's CDR3 is CASSLVRHYTGELFF. The CDR3 DNA sequence: TGTGCCAGCAGCTTAGTGAGGCACTACACCGGGGAGCTGTTTTTT.

V is TRBV5-1 and J is TRBJ2-1; 12 nucleotides align to TRBD2. Germline V CDR1 and CDR2: SGHRS, YFSETQ. V lost 2 bases and J lost 11; bases outside the gene matches: 8. This CDR3 has 15 amino acids. CDR3 sequence reads: CASSLLAGGNKQQFF. DNA of the CDR3: TGCGCCAGCAGCTTACTAGCGGGGGGTAACAAGCAGCAGTTCTTC.

V gene TRBV30 combines with J gene TRBJ2-3; 9 bases line up with TRBD2. Germline CDR1 GTSNPN, CDR2 SVGIG (reference sequence). Trimming took 5 bases from V and 13 from J; bases not matched to a gene: 10. This CDR3 is 12 amino acids long. The CDR3 region has the DNA TGTGCCTGGGGACTGGGACTAGCACAGAAGTATTTT. Residues: CAWGLGLAQKYF.

About this clonotype itself: A much bigger clone sits one base away, suggesting this may be a read error. The chain joins TRBV7-6 to TRBJ2-3; 8 bases match TRBD1. The CDR3 consists of 15 residues. V was pared by 6 bases and J by 4 bases, with 9 bases of the junction left unmatched. CDR1 is SGHVS and CDR2 is FNYEAQ in the germline V gene. The CDR3 DNA follows: TGTGCCAGCAGTAACAGGGGGGAGATGGCAGATACGCAGTATTTT. It translates to CASSNRGEMADTQYF.

V is TRBV25-1 and J is TRBJ2-5; D tentatively reads TRBD1 or TRBD2 (5 bases each). Trimming cost V 8 bases and J 1 base, with 11 bases left between them. This CDR3 contains 13 residues. The germline CDR1 and CDR2 sequences are MGHDK and SYGVNS. The chain's CDR3 is CASQGPTQETQYF. For the CDR3, the DNA is TGTGCCAGCCAGGGACCCACCCAAGAGACCCAGTACTTC. Looking up the rest from reference TRBV25-1 and TRBJ2-5 gives the full variable domain: EADIYQTPRYLVIGTGKKITLECSQTMGHDKMYWYQQDPGMELHLIHYSYGVNSTEKGDLSSESTVSRIRTEHFPLTLESARPSHTSQYLCASQGPTQETQYFGPGTRLLVL.

The CDR3 spells CASSLRPGGGSNSPLHF. DNA of the CDR3: TGTGCCAGCAGCTTACGGCCCGGTGGGGGATCCAATTCACCCCTCCACTTT. The chain has TRBV7-3 and TRBJ1-6, with D possibly matching TRBD1 (5 bases). CDR3 length: 17 amino acids. V was cut by 2 bases and J by 7 bases, with 18 bases left in between. From germline, CDR1 is SGHTA and CDR2 FQGTGA.

The chain couples TRBV28 to TRBJ2-3, with D perhaps TRBD2 (5 bases). Germline assignment: CDR1 MDHEN and CDR2 SYDVKM. The germline V and J ends were trimmed by 6 bases and 0 bases, with 16 bases remaining between them. The CDR3 runs 16 residues. CDR3 bases: TGTGCCAGCAGCTACAACGGGATTCTTAGCACAGATACGCAGTATTTT. The encoded protein is CASSYNGILSTDTQYF.

A remark on this clonotype: Because it lacks the conserved phenylalanine or tryptophan at the end, this CDR3 is likely a read error. The chain joins TRBV7-2 to TRBJ2-5; no clear D gene. The germline V and J ends were trimmed by 0 bases and 1 base, with 9 bases remaining between them. CDR3 length equals 15 residues. The germline CDR1 and CDR2 sequences are SGHTA and FQGNSA. CDR3 DNA sequence: TGTGCCAGCAGCTTAGCGTCACAGTTCCAAGAGACCCAGTACTTA. Protein sequence: CASSLASQFQETQYL.

The chain uses TRBV11-2 and TRBJ2-5; 9 positions match TRBD2. The germline V gene encodes CDR1 SGHAT and CDR2 FQNNGV. This CDR3 contains 16 residues. V dropped 1 base and J dropped 5; count of bases not matched to a gene: 8. The CDR3 loop is CASSLGSGGGWETQYF. The CDR3 nucleotides read TGTGCCAGCAGCTTAGGTAGCGGGGGAGGTTGGGAGACCCAGTACTTC.

The chain joins TRBV19 to TRBJ1-1, with 8 bases aligning to TRBD1. Germline CDR1 is LNHDA and CDR2 is SQIVND (reference sequence). The CDR3 spans 14 residues. V lost 3 bases, J lost 5 bases, and 5 bases stayed unmatched. The CDR3: CASSISTGVTEAFF. CDR3 bases: TGTGCCAGTAGTATCTCGACAGGGGTAACTGAAGCTTTCTTT.

The gene calls are TRBV29-1 and TRBJ1-2; D ambiguous. V shed 7 bases and J shed 6 bases, with 15 bases lying between them. CDR3 length: 12 amino acids. Looked up from germline, CDR1 is SQVTM and CDR2 is ANQGSEA. The DNA for the CDR3 is TGCAGCGCCGCCAGCCTTAGGGATGGCTACACCTTC. Translating gives CSAASLRDGYTF.

The V and J genes are TRBV19 and TRBJ1-1; D is ambiguous. CDR3 length: 14 residues. CDR1 and CDR2 (germline): LNHDA, SQIVND (reference sequence). Between the trimmed V and J ends, which lost 1 base and 0 bases, there was a span of 6 bases. The CDR3 loop is CASSIVLLNTEAFF. The CDR3 nucleotides are TGTGCCAGTAGTATAGTCCTGCTGAACACTGAAGCTTTCTTT.